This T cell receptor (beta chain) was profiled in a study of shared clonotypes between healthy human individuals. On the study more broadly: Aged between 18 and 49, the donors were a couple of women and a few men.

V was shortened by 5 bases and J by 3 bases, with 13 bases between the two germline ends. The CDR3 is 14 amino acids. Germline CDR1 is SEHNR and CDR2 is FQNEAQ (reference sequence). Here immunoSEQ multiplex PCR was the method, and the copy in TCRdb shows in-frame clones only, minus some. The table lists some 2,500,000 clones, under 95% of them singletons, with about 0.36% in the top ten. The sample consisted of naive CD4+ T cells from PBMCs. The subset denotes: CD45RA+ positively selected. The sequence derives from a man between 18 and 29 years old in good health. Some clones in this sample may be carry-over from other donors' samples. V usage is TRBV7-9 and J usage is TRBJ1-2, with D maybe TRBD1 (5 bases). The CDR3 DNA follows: TGTGCCAGCAGCCGCGAGACAGTTTACTATGGCTACACCTTC. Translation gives CASSRETVYYGYTF.